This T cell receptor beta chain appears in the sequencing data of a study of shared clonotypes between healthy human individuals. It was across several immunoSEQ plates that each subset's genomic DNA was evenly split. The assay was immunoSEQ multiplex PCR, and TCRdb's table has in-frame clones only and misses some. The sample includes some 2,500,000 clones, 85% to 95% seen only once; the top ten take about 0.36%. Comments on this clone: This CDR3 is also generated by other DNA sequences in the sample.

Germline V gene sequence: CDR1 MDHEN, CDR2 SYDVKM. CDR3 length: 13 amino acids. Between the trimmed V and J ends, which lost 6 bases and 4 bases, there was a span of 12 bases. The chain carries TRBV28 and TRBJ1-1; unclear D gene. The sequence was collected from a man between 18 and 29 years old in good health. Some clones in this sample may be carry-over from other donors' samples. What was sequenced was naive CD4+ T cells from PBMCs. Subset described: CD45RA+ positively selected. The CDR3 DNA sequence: TGTGCCAGCAGCTTAGGTGGGAGCACTGAAGCTTTCTTT. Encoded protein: CASSLGGSTEAFF.